This is a list of T cell receptor beta chains from one sample in a study of blood T cell repertoires in COVID-19. Profiling relied on immunoSEQ multiplex PCR, and the TCRdb table lists in-frame clones only, not all of them. The sample comprises around 150,000 clones, 82% of which are singletons, and roughly 11% rests with the top ten. The sequenced material came from PBMCs or T cells enriched from blood (not recorded which). All receptors derive from a man in his fifties or sixties who had recovered from COVID-19. The CDR3 runs from the conserved cysteine through the conserved F or W. D genes are given only for firm matches. Clone size is stated in some rows and not others, as once, few, many or a class when expanded.

V gene: TRBV4-2; J gene: TRBJ2-4; D gene: TRBD1; clone size: -; CDR3 protein: CASSHPDRDRAKNIQYF; CDR3 DNA: TGTGCCAGCAGCCACCCCGACCGGGACAGGGCCAAAAACATTCAGTACTTC
V gene: TRBV5-1; J gene: TRBJ2-7; D gene: TRBD2; clone size: -; CDR3 protein: CASSFTPSGTSGSGEQYF; CDR3 DNA: TGCGCCAGCAGCTTTACCCCCTCCGGGACTAGCGGGAGTGGAGAGCAGTACTTC
V gene: TRBV14; J gene: TRBJ1-2; D gene: -; clone size: -; CDR3 protein: CASSQGDRSGYTF; CDR3 DNA: TGTGCCAGCAGCCAAGGCGATCGATCTGGCTACACCTTC
V gene: TRBV13; J gene: TRBJ1-2; D gene: -; clone size: -; CDR3 protein: CASSLTLGSPSLANYGYTF; CDR3 DNA: TGTGCCAGCAGCTTAACCCTCGGGTCGCCGTCTCTAGCTAACTATGGCTACACCTTC
V gene: TRBV5-8; J gene: TRBJ2-4; D gene: -; clone size: -; CDR3 protein: CASSRHIENIQYF; CDR3 DNA: TGTGCCAGCAGCCGCCACATCGAAAACATTCAGTACTTC
V gene: TRBV9; J gene: TRBJ2-1; D gene: -; clone size: -; CDR3 protein: CASSVDPNTNNEQFF; CDR3 DNA: TGTGCCAGCAGCGTAGACCCAAATACTAACAATGAGCAGTTCTTC
V gene: TRBV2; J gene: TRBJ1-4; D gene: TRBD1; clone size: -; CDR3 protein: CASGSLQGMGTNEKLFF; CDR3 DNA: TGTGCCAGCGGATCACTACAGGGGATGGGCACTAATGAAAAACTGTTTTTT
V gene: TRBV7-9; J gene: TRBJ2-3; D gene: TRBD2; clone size: -; CDR3 protein: CASSLKRGPTDTQYF; CDR3 DNA: TGTGCCAGCAGCTTAAAGCGGGGGCCCACAGATACGCAGTATTTT
V gene: TRBV7-3; J gene: TRBJ1-2; D gene: -; clone size: -; CDR3 protein: CASSLSAENYGYTF; CDR3 DNA: TGTGCCAGCAGCTTATCTGCGGAAAACTATGGCTACACCTTC
V gene: TRBV6-4; J gene: TRBJ2-3; D gene: -; clone size: -; CDR3 protein: CASSESRGDTQYF; CDR3 DNA: TGTGCCAGCAGTGAAAGCCGGGGAGATACGCAGTATTTT
V gene: TRBV29-1; J gene: TRBJ2-2; D gene: -; clone size: -; CDR3 protein: CSVTENTGELFF; CDR3 DNA: TGCAGCGTTACAGAGAACACCGGGGAGCTGTTTTTT
V gene: TRBV11-2; J gene: TRBJ1-6; D gene: -; clone size: -; CDR3 protein: CASSLFQGSSYNSPLHF; CDR3 DNA: TGTGCCAGCAGCTTATTTCAGGGGAGCTCCTATAATTCACCCCTCCACTTT
V gene: TRBV7-9; J gene: TRBJ1-1; D gene: TRBD1; clone size: -; CDR3 protein: CASSSGQGKAFF; CDR3 DNA: TGTGCCAGCAGCTCCGGACAGGGGAAAGCTTTCTTT
V gene: TRBV6-1; J gene: TRBJ2-7; D gene: -; clone size: few; CDR3 protein: CASSEVGTSYEQYF; CDR3 DNA: TGTGCCAGCAGTGAAGTAGGGACTTCCTACGAGCAGTACTTC
V gene: TRBV5-1; J gene: TRBJ2-7; D gene: TRBD1; clone size: -; CDR3 protein: CASASGGKGYEQYF; CDR3 DNA: TGCGCCAGCGCATCAGGGGGCAAGGGGTACGAGCAGTACTTC
V gene: TRBV7-9; J gene: TRBJ1-5; D gene: -; clone size: -; CDR3 protein: CASSVGTRNQPQHF; CDR3 DNA: TGTGCCAGCAGCGTTGGGACACGGAACCAGCCCCAGCATTTT
V gene: TRBV7-6; J gene: TRBJ1-5; D gene: -; clone size: -; CDR3 protein: CASSLDSTSNQPQHF; CDR3 DNA: TGTGCCAGCAGCTTAGACAGTACAAGCAATCAGCCCCAGCATTTT
V gene: TRBV29-1; J gene: TRBJ1-2; D gene: -; clone size: -; CDR3 protein: CSVVVIPTDGYTF; CDR3 DNA: TGCAGCGTTGTCGTAATTCCGACAGATGGCTACACCTTC
V gene: TRBV7-9; J gene: TRBJ1-5; D gene: TRBD1; clone size: few; CDR3 protein: CASSPTGAGDQPQHF; CDR3 DNA: TGTGCCAGCAGCCCGACAGGGGCAGGAGATCAGCCCCAGCATTTT
V gene: TRBV27; J gene: TRBJ1-1; D gene: -; clone size: -; CDR3 protein: CASSFGLEGTEAFF; CDR3 DNA: TGTGCCAGCAGTTTTGGGTTGGAGGGCACTGAAGCTTTCTTT
V gene: TRBV6-2/TRBV6-3; J gene: TRBJ2-5; D gene: -; clone size: -; CDR3 protein: CASSYGGTQETQYF; CDR3 DNA: TGTGCCAGCAGTTATGGGGGGACCCAAGAGACCCAGTACTTC
V gene: TRBV7-8; J gene: TRBJ1-2; D gene: -; clone size: -; CDR3 protein: CASSLARRGIDYGYTF; CDR3 DNA: TGTGCCAGCAGCTTAGCGCGTCGGGGAATCGACTATGGCTACACCTTC
V gene: TRBV2; J gene: TRBJ1-4; D gene: TRBD1; clone size: -; CDR3 protein: CASTDRGTNEKLFF; CDR3 DNA: TGTGCCAGCACAGACAGGGGCACTAATGAAAAACTGTTTTTT
V gene: TRBV6-1; J gene: TRBJ2-3; D gene: TRBD1; clone size: once; CDR3 protein: CASSEGGQGADTQYF; CDR3 DNA: TGTGCCAGCAGTGAAGGGGGACAGGGGGCAGATACGCAGTATTTT
V gene: TRBV9; J gene: TRBJ2-1; D gene: TRBD2; clone size: -; CDR3 protein: CASSVLAGGPDEQFF; CDR3 DNA: TGTGCCAGCAGCGTGCTAGCGGGAGGGCCCGATGAGCAGTTCTTC
V gene: TRBV16; J gene: TRBJ2-5; D gene: -; clone size: -; CDR3 protein: CASSPGAQETQYF; CDR3 DNA: TGTGCCAGCAGCCCAGGGGCGCAAGAGACCCAGTACTTC
V gene: TRBV20-1; J gene: TRBJ1-4; D gene: -; clone size: -; CDR3 protein: CSASMTRGREKLFF; CDR3 DNA: TGCAGTGCTAGTATGACCAGGGGACGAGAAAAACTGTTTTTT
V gene: TRBV15; J gene: TRBJ1-1; D gene: -; clone size: once; CDR3 protein: CATSRDSSPRGRQAFF; CDR3 DNA: TGTGCCACCAGCAGAGATTCTTCTCCGCGGGGGCGCCAAGCTTTCTTT
V gene: TRBV4-1; J gene: TRBJ1-6; D gene: TRBD1; clone size: -; CDR3 protein: CASSQEGRQGDALHF; CDR3 DNA: TGCGCCAGCAGCCAAGAAGGCCGACAGGGAGACGCCCTCCACTTT
V gene: TRBV7-2; J gene: TRBJ2-7; D gene: TRBD2; clone size: -; CDR3 protein: CASSLERGSYEQYF; CDR3 DNA: TGTGCCAGCAGCTTAGAGCGGGGGTCCTACGAGCAGTACTTC
V gene: TRBV2; J gene: TRBJ1-5; D gene: -; clone size: once; CDR3 protein: CASRLGQGNQPQHF; CDR3 DNA: TGTGCCAGCCGGCTAGGGCAGGGAAATCAGCCCCAGCATTTT
V gene: TRBV18; J gene: TRBJ1-2; D gene: -; clone size: -; CDR3 protein: CASSPPIRTANYGYTF; CDR3 DNA: TGTGCCAGCTCACCCCCTATCCGGACAGCTAACTATGGCTACACCTTC
V gene: TRBV24-1; J gene: TRBJ1-2; D gene: -; clone size: once; CDR3 protein: CATSDGGNPANYGYTF; CDR3 DNA: TGTGCCACCAGTGATGGGGGGAATCCGGCTAACTATGGCTACACCTTC
V gene: TRBV5-1; J gene: TRBJ1-1; D gene: -; clone size: -; CDR3 protein: CASSLEIQGEAFF; CDR3 DNA: TGCGCCAGCAGCTTGGAGATTCAGGGGGAAGCTTTCTTT
V gene: TRBV5-6; J gene: TRBJ1-1; D gene: -; clone size: -; CDR3 protein: CASSYRVLVPDTEAFF; CDR3 DNA: TGTGCCAGCAGTTACAGGGTTCTCGTCCCGGACACTGAAGCTTTCTTT
V gene: TRBV7-6; J gene: TRBJ2-5; D gene: -; clone size: -; CDR3 protein: CASSLGSGQRQETQYF; CDR3 DNA: TGTGCCAGCAGCTTAGGTTCCGGACAGCGACAAGAGACCCAGTACTTC
V gene: TRBV29-1; J gene: TRBJ2-7; D gene: TRBD1; clone size: -; CDR3 protein: CSVEDGTVTEQYF; CDR3 DNA: TGCAGCGTTGAAGACGGGACAGTCACCGAGCAGTACTTC
V gene: TRBV5-1; J gene: TRBJ2-3; D gene: -; clone size: once; CDR3 protein: CASELQGTSTDTQYF; CDR3 DNA: TGCGCCAGCGAACTACAGGGGACTAGCACAGATACGCAGTATTTT